This section outlines one T cell receptor (beta chain) sequence together with its context. Its binding antigen is unknown. Per-base quality was not reported, and no clone a single base away is much larger than it. The CDR3 starts with the cysteine, ends with the phenylalanine, and has 13 residues. Left in the record is the CDR3 DNA by itself, 39 bases read in frame from the first base. V is shortened by 4 bases, J by 7 bases, and the region joining them spans 14 bases. This sample is part of a study of early stage breast cancer tumors (dated by TCRdb to 2016 to 2017). At the level of the whole study: Of the 15 to 20 invasive breast tumors, around twelve were found to be estrogen receptor-positive, progesterone receptor-positive and HER2-negative. Of the roughly 12 ER+/PR+/HER2- tumors, eight were classified as invasive ductal carcinomas and four as invasive lobular carcinomas. The average read coverage per sample was roughly 10-fold. Across all samples, 2 million to 3 million templates representing approximately 1.2 million unique clonotypes were detected.

Every sample was amplified as two independent genomic DNA replicates, using 0.5 to 0.6 ug for blood and roughly 1.6 ug for tumor or normal breast. Following the manufacturer's instructions, the ImmunoSeq Intro kit was used to carry out TCRB sequencing on genomic DNA. Multiplex PCR ran roughly 34 cycles with proprietary primers and spike-in control sequences for absolute quantification. Single-end 150-bp reads were used to sequence an 87-bp fragment spanning the CDR3 plus the flanking V and J genes. Seven samples, each with two replicates, were multiplexed per lane of an Illumina MiSeq using version 3.0 chemistry. For the original study's pipeline: The vendor's proprietary pipeline handled the raw data processing, merging both replicates into a single result for each sample. A clonotype was defined as productive rearrangements that share the same V-gene family, CDR3 amino acid sequence and J-gene segment. Clonality was calculated as 1 minus the normalized Shannon entropy (Pielou evenness) of TCRB abundances. To estimate T cell density, the total number of templates was divided by the number of input cells, which was inferred from the amount of DNA input. Recon, run with its default parameters, was used to estimate overall repertoire diversity and clonality. A clonotype was considered tumor-enriched if its abundance in tumor exceeded 0.1% and was at least 32-fold higher than its abundance in normal breast. Imported from immuneACCESS, the table was reduced by TCRdb to in-frame sequences with V and J called. These copies leave out some clones; in studies compared against another copy, an unresolved V gene accounts for under half, and the cause of the remainder is not known. V and J calls and clone size are those listed in that table; D and trimming were worked out from the DNA. The sample data list fewer than 50,000 clones, and over 60% of these were observed just once. Of the sample, around 7.2% is held by the ten largest clones.

The study profiled bulk TCR beta-chain repertoires in matched peripheral blood, tumor and adjacent normal breast tissue taken from roughly 17 patients with early-stage breast cancer. Before surgery, about 4.5-10 mL of whole blood was collected in EDTA tubes and processed within 2 hours. Peripheral blood mononuclear cells were isolated by Ficoll-Paque centrifugation in SepMate-50 tubes. For storage in liquid nitrogen, PBMCs were cryopreserved as aliquots of about 1.7 to 4.5 million cells in about 90% FBS with about 10% DMSO. The Qiagen AllPrep DNA/RNA Mini kit was used for genomic DNA extraction. The paper's findings and limits, for the study overall: Repertoires from blood and normal breast were more alike than repertoires from blood and tumor, and in about 90% of the 16 patients, comparing each tissue with blood separated tumor from normal. The small cohort size prevented analysis by tumor subtype. Tumors showed about 2.5-fold higher T cell density and higher clonality than adjacent normal breast tissue. Sequencing bulk genomic DNA from unsorted cells could not capture chain pairing or functional markers like CD4, CD8 and FOXP3. Enriched TCRB sequences shared across patients were mostly commonly generated sequences, unlikely to play an important role in the tumor microenvironment.

The sequence derives from a person between 50 and 60 years old with breast cancer. The chain couples TRBV5-3 to TRBJ1-2; a weak D assignment points to TRBD1 (5 bases agree). TRBV5-3 is identified as an open reading frame with a role that is uncertain. The sample was blood. The DNA reads as follows: TGTGCCAGAAGCCCCCCCCCGGGGGGTGGCTACACCTTC. This codes for CARSPPPGGGYTF.